This T cell receptor beta chain is drawn from a study of CD8 T cells in ankylosing spondylitis. With 6 bases removed from V and 10 bases from J, the gap between germline ends came to 18 bases. The CDR3 length is 13 residues. CDR1 is LGHNA and CDR2 is YNFKEQ in the germline V gene. This clonotype was found many times. Antigen: not known. For TCR beta, libraries came from quantitative 5'-RACE with molecular barcodes. TCRdb redid the calling of the 5' RACE reads with MiXCR, one entry per CDR3 protein. The table has 250,000 to 350,000 distinct CDR3 sequences, around 20% seen once. Study results and caveats: For ankylosing spondylitis blood, a TCR beta motif of several highly homologous variants appeared characteristic. Matched ankylosing spondylitis synovial fluid reportedly contained a significantly enriched population of disease-linked clones.

This chain links TRBV4-2 with TRBJ1-2; D remains ambiguous. Sequences were obtained from blood, either unsorted or a sorted T cell fraction (not recorded which). This clonotype originated in a female donor with ankylosing spondylitis or in good health (not recorded which). The CDR3 DNA reads as TGTGCCAGCAGAGGGAGGAAGGATGGGGACTACACCTTC. Translating gives CASRGRKDGDYTF.